This T cell receptor (beta chain) was identified in a study of molecular identifiers for immune sequencing clone quantification. This clonotype was counted between two and nine times. Each CDR3 protein is one row after TCRdb ran MiXCR on the PCR reads. The sample contains hundreds of thousands of distinct CDR3 sequences, 24% of which appear only once. V was clipped by 9 bases and J by 7 bases, with 16 bases between them. The CDR3 is 14 residues long. Germline V lookup: CDR1 LNHDA, CDR2 SQIVND (reference sequence). This receptor was taken from a human donor in good health. Some libraries in this study had Jurkat cell RNA spiked in. The chain couples TRBV19 to TRBJ1-6; D is unclear. The sample comprised naive CD8+ T cells from blood, with Jurkat cell RNA spiked in. Described subset: FACS-sorted CD8+CD4-CCR7+CD45RA+ naive T cells. The CDR3 sequence is CASNAGPPNSPLHF. For the CDR3, the DNA is TGTGCCAGCAACGCGGGTCCGCCCAATTCACCCCTCCACTTT.